The source of this T cell receptor beta chain is a study of cytomegalovirus exposure and HLA in healthy donors. PCR involved 60 Vbeta and 13 Jbeta primers. The table came from immunoSEQ multiplex PCR; TCRdb's copy has only in-frame clones and leaves some out. The top ten clones hold about 8.3% of a sample with 120,000 or so clones, around 75% of them seen once. The donors gave bone marrow, and they were healthy. This clone was recorded a few times. The antigen is not known. Different DNA sequences within this sample yield the same CDR3. Study-wide results and limits: Analysis performed later showed TCR beta chains linked to HLA being more clonally expanded than equally common others.

The sequenced sample consisted of PBMCs. This clonotype was sampled from a woman aged 50 to 65 in good health and CMV-seropositive.

Here the CDR3 reads CASSVGLAGGNEQFF. CDR3 sequence (DNA): TGTGCCAGCAGCGTAGGCCTAGCGGGAGGTAATGAGCAGTTCTTC. This chain connects TRBV9 to TRBJ2-1; 11 bases align to TRBD2. This CDR3 comprises 15 residues. V dropped 0 bases and J dropped 7; count of bases not matched to a gene: 3. Germline V gives CDR1 SGDLS, CDR2 YYNGEE.